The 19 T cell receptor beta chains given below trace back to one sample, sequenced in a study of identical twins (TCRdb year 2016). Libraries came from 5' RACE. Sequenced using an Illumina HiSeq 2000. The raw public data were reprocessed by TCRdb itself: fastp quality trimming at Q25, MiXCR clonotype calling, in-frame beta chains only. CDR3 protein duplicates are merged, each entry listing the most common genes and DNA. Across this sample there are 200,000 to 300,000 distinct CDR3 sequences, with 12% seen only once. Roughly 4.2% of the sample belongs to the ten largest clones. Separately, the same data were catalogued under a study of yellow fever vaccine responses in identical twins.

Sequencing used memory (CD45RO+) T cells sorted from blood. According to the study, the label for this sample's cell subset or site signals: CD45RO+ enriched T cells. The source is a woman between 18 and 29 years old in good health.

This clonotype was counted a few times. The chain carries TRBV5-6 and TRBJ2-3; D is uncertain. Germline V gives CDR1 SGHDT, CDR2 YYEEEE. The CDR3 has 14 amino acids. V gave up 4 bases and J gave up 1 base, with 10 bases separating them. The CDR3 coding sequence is TGTGCCAGCAGCAGGTCTCAGGGCACAGATACGCAGTATTTT. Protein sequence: CASSRSQGTDTQYF.

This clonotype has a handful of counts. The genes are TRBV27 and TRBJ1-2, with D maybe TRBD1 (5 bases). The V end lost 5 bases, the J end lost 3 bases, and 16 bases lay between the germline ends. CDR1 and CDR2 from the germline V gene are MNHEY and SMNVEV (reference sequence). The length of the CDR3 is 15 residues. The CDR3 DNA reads TGTGCCAGCAGTACCCCGAGGGGCGACCACTATGGCTACACCTTC. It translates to CASSTPRGDHYGYTF.

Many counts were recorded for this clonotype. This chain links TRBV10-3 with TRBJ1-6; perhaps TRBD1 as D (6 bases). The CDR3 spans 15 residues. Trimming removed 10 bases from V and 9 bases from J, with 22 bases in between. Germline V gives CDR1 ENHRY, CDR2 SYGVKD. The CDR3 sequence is CATSDREPRGSPLHF. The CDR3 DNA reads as TGTGCCACATCCGACCGGGAACCCAGGGGTTCACCCCTCCACTTT.

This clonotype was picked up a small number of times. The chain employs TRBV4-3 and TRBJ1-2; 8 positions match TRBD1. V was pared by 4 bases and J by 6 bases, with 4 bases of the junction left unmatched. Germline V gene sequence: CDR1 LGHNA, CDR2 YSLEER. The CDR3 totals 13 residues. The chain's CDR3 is CASSLDRGHGYTF. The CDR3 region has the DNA TGCGCCAGCAGCCTAGACAGGGGACATGGCTACACCTTC.

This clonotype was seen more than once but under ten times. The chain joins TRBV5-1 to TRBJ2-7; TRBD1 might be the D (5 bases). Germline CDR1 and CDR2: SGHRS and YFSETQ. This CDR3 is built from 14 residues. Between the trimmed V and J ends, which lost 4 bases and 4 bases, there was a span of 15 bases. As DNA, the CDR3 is TGCGCCAGCAGCGCATCAGGGAACTCGTACGAGCAGTACTTC. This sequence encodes CASSASGNSYEQYF.

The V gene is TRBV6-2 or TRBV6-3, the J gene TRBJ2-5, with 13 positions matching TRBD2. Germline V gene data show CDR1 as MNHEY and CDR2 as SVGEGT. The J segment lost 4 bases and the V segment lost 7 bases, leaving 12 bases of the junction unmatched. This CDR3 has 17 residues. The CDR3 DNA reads TGTGCCAGCACGGGGACTAGCGGGAAAGGGCCGGGAGAGACCCAGTACTTC. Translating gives CASTGTSGKGPGETQYF.

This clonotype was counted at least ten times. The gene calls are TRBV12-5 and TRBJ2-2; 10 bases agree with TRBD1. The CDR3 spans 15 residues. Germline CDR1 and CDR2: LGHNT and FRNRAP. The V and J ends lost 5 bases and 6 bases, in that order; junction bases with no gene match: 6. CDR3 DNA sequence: TGTGCTAGTGGTCAGGGACAGGGGATACCCGGGGAGCTGTTTTTT. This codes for CASGQGQGIPGELFF.

CDR3 bases: TGCAGCGTGGTCCCGAACCAGTACTTC. It encodes CSVVPNQYF. The chain uses TRBV29-1 and TRBJ2-5; no reliable D call. V shed 6 bases and J shed 10 bases, with 9 bases lying between them. Looked up from germline, CDR1 is SQVTM and CDR2 is ANQGSEA. This CDR3 has 9 amino acids.

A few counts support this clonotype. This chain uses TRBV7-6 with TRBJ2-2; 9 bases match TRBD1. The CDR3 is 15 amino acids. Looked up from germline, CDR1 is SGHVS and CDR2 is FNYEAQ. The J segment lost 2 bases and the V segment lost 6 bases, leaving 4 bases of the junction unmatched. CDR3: CASSSTGGNTGELFF. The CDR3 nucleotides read TGTGCCAGCAGTTCTACAGGGGGCAACACCGGGGAGCTGTTTTTT. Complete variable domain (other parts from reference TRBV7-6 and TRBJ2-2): GAGVSQSPRYKVTKRGQDVALRCDPISGHVSLYWYRQALGQGPEFLTYFNYEAQQDKSGLPNDRFSAERPEGSISTLTIQRTEQRDSAMYRCASSSTGGNTGELFFGEGSRLTVL.

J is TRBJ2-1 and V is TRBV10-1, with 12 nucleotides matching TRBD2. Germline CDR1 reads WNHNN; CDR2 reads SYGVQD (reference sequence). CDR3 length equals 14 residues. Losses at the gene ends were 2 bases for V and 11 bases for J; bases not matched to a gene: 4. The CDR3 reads CASSETSGRPQQFF. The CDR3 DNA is TGCGCCAGCAGTGAGACTAGCGGGAGGCCTCAGCAGTTCTTC.

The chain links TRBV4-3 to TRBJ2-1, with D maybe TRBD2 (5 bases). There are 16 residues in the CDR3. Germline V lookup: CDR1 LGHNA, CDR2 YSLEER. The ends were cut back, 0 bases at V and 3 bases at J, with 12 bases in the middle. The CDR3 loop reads CASSQDVDSYYNEQFF. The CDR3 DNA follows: TGCGCCAGCAGCCAAGATGTGGACTCCTACTACAATGAGCAGTTCTTC.

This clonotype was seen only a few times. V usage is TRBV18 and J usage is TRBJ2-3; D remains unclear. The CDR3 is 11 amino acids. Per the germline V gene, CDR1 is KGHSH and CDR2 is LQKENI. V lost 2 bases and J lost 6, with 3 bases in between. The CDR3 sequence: CASSPMDTQYF. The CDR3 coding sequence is TGTGCCAGCTCACCAATGGATACGCAGTATTTT.

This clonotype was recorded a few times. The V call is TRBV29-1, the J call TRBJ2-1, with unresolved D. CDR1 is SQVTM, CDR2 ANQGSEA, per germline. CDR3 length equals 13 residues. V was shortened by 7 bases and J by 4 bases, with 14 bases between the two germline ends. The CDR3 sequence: CSATQPAYNEQFF. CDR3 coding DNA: TGCAGCGCTACACAACCGGCTTACAATGAGCAGTTCTTC.

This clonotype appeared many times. The CDR3 DNA is TGCGCCAGCAGCGATAGCGGGATCGCCTACGAGCAGTACTTC. Amino acid sequence: CASSDSGIAYEQYF. The chain couples TRBV5-1 to TRBJ2-7, with 8 bases that match TRBD2. Germline V gives CDR1 SGHRS, CDR2 YFSETQ. Unmatched junction bases numbered 5, after V lost 4 bases and J lost 2 bases. The CDR3 has 14 residues.

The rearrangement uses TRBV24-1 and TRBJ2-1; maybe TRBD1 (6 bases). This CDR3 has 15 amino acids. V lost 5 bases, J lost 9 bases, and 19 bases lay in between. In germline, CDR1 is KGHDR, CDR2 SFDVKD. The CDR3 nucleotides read TGTGCCACCAGTGGGTGGGTGGACAGTTATAGTGAGCAGTTCTTC. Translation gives CATSGWVDSYSEQFF.

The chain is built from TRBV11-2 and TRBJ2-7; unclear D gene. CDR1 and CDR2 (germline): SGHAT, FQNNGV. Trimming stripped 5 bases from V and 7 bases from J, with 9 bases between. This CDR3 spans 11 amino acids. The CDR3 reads CASSQDWEQYF. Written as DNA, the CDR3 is TGTGCCAGCAGCCAAGATTGGGAGCAGTACTTC.

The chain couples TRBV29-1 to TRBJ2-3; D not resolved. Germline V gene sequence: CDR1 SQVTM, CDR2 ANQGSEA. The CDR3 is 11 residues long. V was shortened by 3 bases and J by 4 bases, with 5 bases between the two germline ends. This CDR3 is CSVDLSDTQYF. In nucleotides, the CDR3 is TGCAGCGTTGACTTGTCAGATACGCAGTATTTT.

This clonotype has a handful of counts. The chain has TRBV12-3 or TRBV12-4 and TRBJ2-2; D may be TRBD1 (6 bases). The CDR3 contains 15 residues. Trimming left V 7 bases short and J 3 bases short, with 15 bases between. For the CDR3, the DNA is TGTGCCAGCAAAGTATGGGGGCTGGACACCGGGGAGCTGTTTTTT. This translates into CASKVWGLDTGELFF.

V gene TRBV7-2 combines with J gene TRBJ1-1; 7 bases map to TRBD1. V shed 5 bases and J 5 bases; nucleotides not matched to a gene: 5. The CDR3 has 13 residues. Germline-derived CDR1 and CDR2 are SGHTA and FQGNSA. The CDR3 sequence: CASSIYRGTEAFF. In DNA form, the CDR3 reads TGTGCCAGCAGCATCTACAGGGGAACTGAAGCTTTCTTT.